This is a list of T cell receptor beta chains from one sample in a study of cytomegalovirus exposure and HLA in healthy donors. TCRdb keeps only in-frame clones here, not all; method: immunoSEQ multiplex PCR. This table holds some 96,000 clones, about 80% found once. Sequencing was carried out using PBMCs. These receptors came from a man between 35 and 55 years old in good health and CMV-seronegative. The CDR3 runs from the conserved cysteine through the conserved F or W. Fields, in order: J gene, V gene, CDR3 protein.

J: TRBJ1-2; V: TRBV10-3; CDR3: CAISEGRGPNYGYTF
J: TRBJ1-5; V: TRBV10-3; CDR3: CAISDFGTGQFNQPQHF
J: TRBJ1-1; V: TRBV19; CDR3: CASKTQGANTEAFF
J: -; V: TRBV7-2; CDR3: CASTSGVGRPGSYEQYF
J: TRBJ2-3; V: TRBV11-3; CDR3: CASSPISSTDTQYF
J: TRBJ1-2; V: TRBV4-3; CDR3: CASSQDGFRKINYGYTF
J: TRBJ2-7; V: TRBV6-1; CDR3: CASSLLAKTLEQYF
J: TRBJ2-7; V: TRBV11-1; CDR3: CASSFGGLYEQYF
J: TRBJ1-2; V: TRBV6-5; CDR3: CASSYSHSIPTYGYTF
J: TRBJ2-1; V: TRBV7-2; CDR3: CASSSRTSGRVEQFF
J: TRBJ2-6; V: TRBV2; CDR3: CAIRQGAGANVLTF
J: TRBJ2-2; V: TRBV5-4; CDR3: CASSLGGTNTGELFF
J: TRBJ1-4; V: TRBV2; CDR3: CASRLTGTPNEKLFF
J: TRBJ2-5; V: TRBV15; CDR3: CATSRDRGSETQYF
J: TRBJ2-7; V: TRBV7-9; CDR3: CASSPRDRVYEQYF
J: TRBJ1-3; V: TRBV28; CDR3: CASSLGGTSGNTIYF
J: TRBJ1-5; V: TRBV2; CDR3: CASHSNRGYQPQHF
J: TRBJ1-1; V: TRBV4-1; CDR3: CASTLRQNTEAFF
J: TRBJ1-5; V: TRBV28; CDR3: CASSLWRGGAGPQHF
J: TRBJ2-3; V: TRBV7-9; CDR3: CSSRRLTDTQYF
J: TRBJ2-3; V: TRBV7-9; CDR3: CAATSGGSYSTDTQYF
J: TRBJ1-5; V: TRBV7-8; CDR3: CASSLVGGQGGQPQHF
J: TRBJ1-5; V: TRBV18; CDR3: CASSPPSGRSQHF
J: TRBJ2-1; V: TRBV4-3; CDR3: CASSQETGDQGWEQFF
J: TRBJ2-5; V: TRBV19; CDR3: CASSKAADYKETQYF
J: TRBJ2-1; V: TRBV6-5; CDR3: CASRIAGVYNEQFF
J: TRBJ1-2; V: TRBV30; CDR3: CAWRTSSLKHYGYTF
J: TRBJ1-6; V: TRBV5-5; CDR3: CASSLIPRDRGSPLHF
J: TRBJ2-5; V: TRBV5-8; CDR3: CASSLGGVGQETQYF
J: TRBJ2-6; V: TRBV30; CDR3: CAWSGRGRLPGANVLTF
J: TRBJ2-3; V: TRBV7-2; CDR3: CASSSERNTDTQYF
J: TRBJ1-4; V: TRBV7-2; CDR3: CASSGGGTGGEKLFF
J: TRBJ2-2; V: TRBV29-1; CDR3: CSVDGGEGAGELFF
J: TRBJ2-1; V: TRBV6-5; CDR3: CASSAGLDNEQFF
J: TRBJ2-7; V: TRBV7-2; CDR3: CASSPLAGGFYEQYF
J: TRBJ1-5; V: TRBV14; CDR3: CASSRGGAGTQPQHF
J: TRBJ2-2; V: TRBV6-6; CDR3: CASSYSRVGSGELFF
J: TRBJ1-2; V: TRBV7-9; CDR3: CASSEDRPYGYTF
J: TRBJ1-1; V: TRBV5-4; CDR3: CASSVGANTEAFF